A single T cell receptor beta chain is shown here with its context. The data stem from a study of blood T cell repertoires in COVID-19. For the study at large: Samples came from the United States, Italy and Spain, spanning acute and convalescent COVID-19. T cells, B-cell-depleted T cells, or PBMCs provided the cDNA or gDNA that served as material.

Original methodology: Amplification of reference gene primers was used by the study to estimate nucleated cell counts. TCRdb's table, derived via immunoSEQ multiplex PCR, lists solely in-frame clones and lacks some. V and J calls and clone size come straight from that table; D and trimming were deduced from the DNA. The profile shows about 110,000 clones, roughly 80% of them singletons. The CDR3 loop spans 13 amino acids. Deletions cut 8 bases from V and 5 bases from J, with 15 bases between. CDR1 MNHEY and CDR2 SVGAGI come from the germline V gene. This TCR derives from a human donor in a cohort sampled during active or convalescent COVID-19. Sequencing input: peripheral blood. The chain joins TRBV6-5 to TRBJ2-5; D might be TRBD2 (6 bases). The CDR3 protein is CASRRGGRETQYF. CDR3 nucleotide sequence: TGTGCCAGCCGGCGGGGTGGGAGGGAGACCCAGTACTTC.